In this sample, the clone carrying this T cell receptor beta chain turned up once. The V and J ends lost 0 bases and 3 bases respectively, with 12 bases between them. CDR1 is SGHRS, CDR2 YFSETQ, per germline. The CDR3 has 15 amino acids. This sample is drawn from a study of OX40 agonist ivuxolimab in advanced cancers. Method: immunoSEQ multiplex PCR; TCRdb's copy keeps in-frame clones and lacks some. Counted here are more than 60,000 clones, approximately 86% occurring once; the ten biggest clones make up 0.8% to 1%. This chain joins TRBV5-1 and TRBJ1-1; D is possibly TRBD1 (6 bases). The specimen was CD4+ or CD8+ T cells sorted from blood, collected in a trial of the OX40 agonist ivuxolimab. This clonotype originated in an adult with an advanced solid tumor such as melanoma, head and neck, liver or kidney cancer. Here the CDR3 DNA reads TGCGCCAGCAGCTTGGACAGGGCGGTTGACACTGAAGCTTTCTTT. This encodes CASSLDRAVDTEAFF.